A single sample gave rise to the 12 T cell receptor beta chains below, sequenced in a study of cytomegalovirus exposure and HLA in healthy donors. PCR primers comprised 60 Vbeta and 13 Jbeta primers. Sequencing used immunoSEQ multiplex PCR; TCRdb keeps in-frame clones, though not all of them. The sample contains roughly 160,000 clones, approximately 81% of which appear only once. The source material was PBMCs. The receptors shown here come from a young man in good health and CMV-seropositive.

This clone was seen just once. The CDR3 DNA reads as TGCGCCAGCAGCGTAAACACCGGGGAGCTGTTTTTT. As protein: CASSVNTGELFF. The chain has TRBV5-1 and TRBJ2-2; D gene ambiguous. The CDR3 has 12 amino acids. From germline, CDR1 is SGHRS and CDR2 YFSETQ. V was pared by 4 bases and J by 2 bases, with 3 bases between.

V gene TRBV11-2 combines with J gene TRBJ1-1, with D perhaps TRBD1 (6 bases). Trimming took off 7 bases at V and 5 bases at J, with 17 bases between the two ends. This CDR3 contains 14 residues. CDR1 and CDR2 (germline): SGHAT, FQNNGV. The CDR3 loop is CASTHWGGQTEAFF. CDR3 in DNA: TGTGCCAGCACTCACTGGGGGGGCCAAACTGAAGCTTTCTTT.

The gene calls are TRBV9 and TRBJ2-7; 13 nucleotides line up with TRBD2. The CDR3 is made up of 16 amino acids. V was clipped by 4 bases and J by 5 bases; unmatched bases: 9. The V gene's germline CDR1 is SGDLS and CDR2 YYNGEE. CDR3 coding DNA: TGTGCCAGCAGCACCCGACTAGCGGGAGGAATTAACGAGCAGTACTTC. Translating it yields CASSTRLAGGINEQYF.

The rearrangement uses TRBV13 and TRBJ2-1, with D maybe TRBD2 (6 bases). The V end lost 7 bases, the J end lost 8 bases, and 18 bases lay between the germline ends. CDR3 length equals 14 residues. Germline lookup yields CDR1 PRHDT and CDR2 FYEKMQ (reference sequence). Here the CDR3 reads CASTPGAGMHEQFF. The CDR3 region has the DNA TGTGCCAGCACCCCCGGGGCGGGAATGCATGAGCAGTTCTTC.

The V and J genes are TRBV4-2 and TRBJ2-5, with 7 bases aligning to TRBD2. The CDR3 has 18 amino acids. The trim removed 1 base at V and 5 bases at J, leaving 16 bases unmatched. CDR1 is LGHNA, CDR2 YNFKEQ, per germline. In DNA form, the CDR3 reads TGTGCCAGCAGCCAAGGAAACCGTCGCGGCGGGAGTTCGGAGACCCAGTACTTC. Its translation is CASSQGNRRGGSSETQYF.

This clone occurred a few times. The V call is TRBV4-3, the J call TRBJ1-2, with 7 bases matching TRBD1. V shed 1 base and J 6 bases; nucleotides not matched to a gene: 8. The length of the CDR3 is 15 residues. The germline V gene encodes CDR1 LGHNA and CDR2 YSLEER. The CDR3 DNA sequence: TGCGCCAGCAGCCAAGGGATGACAGGGTGGGATGGCTACACCTTC. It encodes CASSQGMTGWDGYTF.

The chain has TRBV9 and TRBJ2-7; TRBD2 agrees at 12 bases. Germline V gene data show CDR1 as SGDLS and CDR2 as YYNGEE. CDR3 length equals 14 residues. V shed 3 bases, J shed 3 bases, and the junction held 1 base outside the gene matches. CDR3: CASSETSGSYEQYF. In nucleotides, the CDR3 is TGTGCCAGCAGCGAGACTAGCGGGAGCTACGAGCAGTACTTC.

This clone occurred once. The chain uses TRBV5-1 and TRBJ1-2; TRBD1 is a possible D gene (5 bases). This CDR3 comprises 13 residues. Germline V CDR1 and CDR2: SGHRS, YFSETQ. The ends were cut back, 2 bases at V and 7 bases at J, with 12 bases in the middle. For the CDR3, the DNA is TGCGCCAGCAGCTTAAGAACAGGTACTGGCTACACCTTC. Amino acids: CASSLRTGTGYTF.

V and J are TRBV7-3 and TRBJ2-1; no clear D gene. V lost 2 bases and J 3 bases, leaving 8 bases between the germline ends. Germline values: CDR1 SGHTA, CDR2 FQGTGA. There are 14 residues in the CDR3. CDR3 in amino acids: CASSLYADYNEQFF. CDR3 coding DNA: TGTGCCAGCAGCTTATATGCAGACTACAATGAGCAGTTCTTC.

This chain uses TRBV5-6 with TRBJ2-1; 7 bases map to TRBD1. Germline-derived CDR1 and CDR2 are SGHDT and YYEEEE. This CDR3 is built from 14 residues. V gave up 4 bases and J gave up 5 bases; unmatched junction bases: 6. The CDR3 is CASSRDSRNNEQFF. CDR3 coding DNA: TGTGCCAGCAGCCGGGACAGTCGGAACAATGAGCAGTTCTTC.

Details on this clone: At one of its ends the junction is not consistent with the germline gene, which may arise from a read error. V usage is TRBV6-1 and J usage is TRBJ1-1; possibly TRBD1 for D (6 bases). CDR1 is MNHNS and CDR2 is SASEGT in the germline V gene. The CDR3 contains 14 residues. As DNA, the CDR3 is TGTGCCAGCAGGGAAGGACAGACGAACACTGAAGCTTTCTTT. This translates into CASREGQTNTEAFF.

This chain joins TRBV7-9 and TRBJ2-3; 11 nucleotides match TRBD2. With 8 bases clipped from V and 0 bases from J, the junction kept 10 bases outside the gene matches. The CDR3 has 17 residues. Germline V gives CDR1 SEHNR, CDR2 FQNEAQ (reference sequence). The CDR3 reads CASGPLAGGISTDTQYF. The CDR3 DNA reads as TGTGCCAGCGGCCCCTTAGCGGGAGGGATCAGCACAGATACGCAGTATTTT.